Listed below are T cell receptor beta chains from one sample, sequenced in a study of early T cells in non-severe SARS-CoV-2 infection. TCRdb used MiXCR to reprocess the 5' RACE reads, holding one entry per CDR3 protein. This table holds some 67,000 distinct CDR3 sequences, approximately 11% found once. Sequenced material: whole blood, taken at baseline. These receptor sequences come from an adult who was a healthcare worker with PCR-confirmed SARS-CoV-2 infection or an uninfected control (not recorded which). Each CDR3 is given with its conserved first and last residue. The order of the fields is clone size, J gene, V gene, D gene, CDR3 DNA, CDR3 protein. D genes are given only for firm matches. Clone size, where shown, is once, few, many, or a class for clones that have expanded.

clone_size: many; j_call: TRBJ2-6; v_call: TRBV24-1; d_call: .; cdr3_nt: TGTGCCACCAGTGACCCCAGCTCTGGGGCCAACGTCCTGACTTTC; cdr3_aa: CATSDPSSGANVLTF
clone_size: few; j_call: TRBJ2-3; v_call: TRBV20-1; d_call: TRBD2; cdr3_nt: TGCAGTGCTAGATTGGCGGGAGTATTAGATACGCAGTATTTT; cdr3_aa: CSARLAGVLDTQYF
clone_size: many; j_call: TRBJ2-2; v_call: TRBV15; d_call: .; cdr3_nt: TGTGCCACCAGCAGAGATCACACCGGGGAGCTGTTTTTT; cdr3_aa: CATSRDHTGELFF
clone_size: .; j_call: TRBJ2-1; v_call: TRBV12-3/TRBV12-4; d_call: .; cdr3_nt: TGTGCCAGCAGTCCCGACTCCGGGGGTATACAGTTCTTC; cdr3_aa: CASSPDSGGIQFF
clone_size: .; j_call: TRBJ1-2; v_call: TRBV7-8; d_call: .; cdr3_nt: TGTGCCAGCAGCTTAGCTGTCTCTGGGGGAAGGGGCGGCTACACCTTC; cdr3_aa: CASSLAVSGGRGGYTF
clone_size: many; j_call: TRBJ1-2; v_call: TRBV12-3/TRBV12-4; d_call: .; cdr3_nt: TGTGCCAGCAGTTCTGCACCAGATCCGGGAGCCTGGTTTGGCTACACCTTC; cdr3_aa: CASSSAPDPGAWFGYTF
clone_size: .; j_call: TRBJ1-3; v_call: TRBV7-2; d_call: TRBD1; cdr3_nt: TGTGCCAGCAGCTTATCCCAGGGGGCGAACACCATATATTTT; cdr3_aa: CASSLSQGANTIYF
clone_size: .; j_call: TRBJ2-2; v_call: TRBV5-1; d_call: TRBD2; cdr3_nt: TGCGCCAGCAGCTCAGGACTAGCGGGACCTACCGGGGAGCTGTTTTTT; cdr3_aa: CASSSGLAGPTGELFF
clone_size: many; j_call: TRBJ2-1; v_call: TRBV3-1; d_call: TRBD1; cdr3_nt: TGTGCCAGCAGCCAAGACAGGACAGGGGAGGTCTACAATGAGCAGTTCTTC; cdr3_aa: CASSQDRTGEVYNEQFF
clone_size: many; j_call: TRBJ2-1; v_call: TRBV12-3/TRBV12-4; d_call: .; cdr3_nt: TGTGCCAGCGTGCAGTGGACAGACTACAATGAGCAGTTCTTC; cdr3_aa: CASVQWTDYNEQFF
clone_size: few; j_call: TRBJ2-3; v_call: TRBV6-2/TRBV6-3; d_call: .; cdr3_nt: TGTGCCAGCAGTTACCGGACCCACCGCACATATTTT; cdr3_aa: CASSYRTHRTYF
clone_size: .; j_call: TRBJ1-4; v_call: TRBV12-3/TRBV12-4; d_call: .; cdr3_nt: TGTGCCAGCAGTCCCGGAGAAAAACTGTTTTTT; cdr3_aa: CASSPGEKLFF
clone_size: many; j_call: TRBJ1-5; v_call: TRBV28; d_call: .; cdr3_nt: TGTGCCAGCAGTTTTTTCCAGGTCAATCAGCCCCAGCATTTT; cdr3_aa: CASSFFQVNQPQHF
clone_size: .; j_call: TRBJ2-1; v_call: TRBV5-1; d_call: .; cdr3_nt: TGCGCCAGCAGCTCCCGCCAGGGCGGGCCCTACAATGAGCAGTTCTTC; cdr3_aa: CASSSRQGGPYNEQFF
clone_size: few; j_call: TRBJ2-5; v_call: TRBV6-6; d_call: TRBD1; cdr3_nt: TGTGCCAGCAGTAAACAGGGGATACAAGAGACCCAGTACTTC; cdr3_aa: CASSKQGIQETQYF
clone_size: .; j_call: TRBJ2-7; v_call: TRBV30; d_call: .; cdr3_nt: TGTGCCTGGAGTTCTTGGGGCCTGGGGCAGTACTTC; cdr3_aa: CAWSSWGLGQYF
clone_size: many; j_call: TRBJ1-1; v_call: TRBV7-9; d_call: .; cdr3_nt: TGTGCCAGCAGCTTAATCACCCGTGAAGCTTTCTTT; cdr3_aa: CASSLITREAFF
clone_size: many; j_call: TRBJ2-5; v_call: TRBV6-6; d_call: .; cdr3_nt: TGTGCCAGCAGTTACTCTAAAGAGACCCAGTACTTC; cdr3_aa: CASSYSKETQYF
clone_size: many; j_call: TRBJ2-1; v_call: TRBV12-3/TRBV12-4; d_call: .; cdr3_nt: TGTGCCAGCAGTCCTAGCGCTAGGCAGTTCTTC; cdr3_aa: CASSPSARQFF
clone_size: .; j_call: TRBJ2-7; v_call: TRBV24-1; d_call: .; cdr3_nt: TGTGCCACCAGTGATACCCGGGACACCACCTACGAGCAGTACTTC; cdr3_aa: CATSDTRDTTYEQYF
clone_size: .; j_call: TRBJ2-7; v_call: TRBV4-3; d_call: .; cdr3_nt: TGCGCCAGCAGCCAATCGGTCAGGGGTTACGAGCAGTACTTC; cdr3_aa: CASSQSVRGYEQYF
clone_size: .; j_call: TRBJ1-5; v_call: TRBV20-1; d_call: .; cdr3_nt: TGCAGTGTTGCGTATAGCAATCAGCCCCAGCATTTT; cdr3_aa: CSVAYSNQPQHF
clone_size: .; j_call: TRBJ2-5; v_call: TRBV6-5; d_call: TRBD1; cdr3_nt: TGTGCCAGCAGTACGGGACAGGGGAGTGGCGAGACCCAGTACTTC; cdr3_aa: CASSTGQGSGETQYF
clone_size: few; j_call: TRBJ1-5; v_call: TRBV19; d_call: TRBD1; cdr3_nt: TGTGCCAGTAGTCCGAGACCGGGACAGCATCTCCTTTTTTTGCAGCCCCAGCATTTT; cdr3_aa: CASSPRPGQHLLFLQPQHF
clone_size: many; j_call: TRBJ1-2; v_call: TRBV4-3; d_call: .; cdr3_nt: TGCGCCAGCAGCCAAGAACGAGGGAGGGATGGCTACACCTTC; cdr3_aa: CASSQERGRDGYTF
clone_size: .; j_call: TRBJ2-1; v_call: TRBV11-2; d_call: TRBD2; cdr3_nt: TGTGCCACCACCCCCGCTAGCGGCCAACTAGGGTCCTACAATGAGCAGTTCTTC; cdr3_aa: CATTPASGQLGSYNEQFF
clone_size: many; j_call: TRBJ1-1; v_call: TRBV5-1; d_call: TRBD1; cdr3_nt: TGCGCCAGCAGCTTTCAGGGGGACACTGAAGCTTTCTTT; cdr3_aa: CASSFQGDTEAFF
clone_size: .; j_call: TRBJ2-1; v_call: TRBV12-3/TRBV12-4; d_call: .; cdr3_nt: TGTGCCAGCAGACCCGCGCTAGCGCCGGCCAATGAGCAGTTCTTC; cdr3_aa: CASRPALAPANEQFF
clone_size: many; j_call: TRBJ2-2; v_call: TRBV3-1; d_call: TRBD2; cdr3_nt: TGTGCCAGCAGCCCTTGGACTAGCGGGAATCGGGAGGAGCTGTTTTTT; cdr3_aa: CASSPWTSGNREELFF
clone_size: few; j_call: TRBJ2-3; v_call: TRBV28; d_call: .; cdr3_nt: TGTGCCAGCAGTCCGAGCTCACGTCCTACGCAGTATTTT; cdr3_aa: CASSPSSRPTQYF
clone_size: few; j_call: TRBJ2-1; v_call: TRBV20-1; d_call: .; cdr3_nt: TGCAGTGCTGCCCCCTACAATGAGCAGTTCTTC; cdr3_aa: CSAAPYNEQFF